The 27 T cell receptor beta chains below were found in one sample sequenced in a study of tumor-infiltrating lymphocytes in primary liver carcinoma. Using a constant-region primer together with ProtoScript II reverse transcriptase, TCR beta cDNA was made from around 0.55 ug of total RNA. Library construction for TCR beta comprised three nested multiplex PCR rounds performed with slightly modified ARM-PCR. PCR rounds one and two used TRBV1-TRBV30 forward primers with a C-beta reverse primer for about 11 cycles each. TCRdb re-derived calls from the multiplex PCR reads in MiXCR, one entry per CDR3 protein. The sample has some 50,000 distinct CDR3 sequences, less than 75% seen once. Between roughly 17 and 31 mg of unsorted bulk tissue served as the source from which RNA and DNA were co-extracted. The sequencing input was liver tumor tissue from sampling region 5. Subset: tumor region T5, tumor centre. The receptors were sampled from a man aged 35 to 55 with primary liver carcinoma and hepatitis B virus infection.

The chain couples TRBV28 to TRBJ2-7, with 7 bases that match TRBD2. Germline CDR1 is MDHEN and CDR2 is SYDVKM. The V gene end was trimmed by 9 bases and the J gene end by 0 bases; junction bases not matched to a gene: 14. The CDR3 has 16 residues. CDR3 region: CASRRPGGSRSYEQYF. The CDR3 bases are TGTGCCAGTAGACGTCCTGGCGGGAGCCGCTCCTACGAGCAGTACTTC. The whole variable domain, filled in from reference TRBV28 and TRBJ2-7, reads DVKVTQSSRYLVKRTGEKVFLECVQDMDHENMFWYRQDPGLGLRLIYFSYDVKMKEKGDIPEGYSVSREKKERFSLILESASTNQTSMYLCASRRPGGSRSYEQYFGPGTRLTVT.

CDR3 nucleotides: TGTGCCAGTATGCCAAGGGGACAGACTTCCTACAATGAGCAGTTCTTC. Protein sequence: CASMPRGQTSYNEQFF. The chain carries TRBV13 and TRBJ2-1, with TRBD1 identical over 7 bases. V lost 9 bases and J lost 1; bases outside the gene matches: 12. This CDR3 spans 16 amino acids. Germline-derived CDR1 and CDR2 are PRHDT and FYEKMQ (reference sequence).

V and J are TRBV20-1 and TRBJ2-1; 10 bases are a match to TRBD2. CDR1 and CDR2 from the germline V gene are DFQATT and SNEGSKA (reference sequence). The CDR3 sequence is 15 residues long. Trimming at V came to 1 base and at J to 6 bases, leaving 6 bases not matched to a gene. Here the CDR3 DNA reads TGCAGTGCTAGAGGGACTAGCGGATTAGGCAATGAGCAGTTCTTC. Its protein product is CSARGTSGLGNEQFF.

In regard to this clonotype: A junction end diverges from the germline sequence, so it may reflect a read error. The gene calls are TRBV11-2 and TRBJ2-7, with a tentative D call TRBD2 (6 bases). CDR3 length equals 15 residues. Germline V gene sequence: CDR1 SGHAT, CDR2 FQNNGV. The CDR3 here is CTSGQYSGEGYEQYF. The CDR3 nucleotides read TGTACCAGCGGCCAATATTCGGGAGAGGGCTACGAGCAGTACTTC.

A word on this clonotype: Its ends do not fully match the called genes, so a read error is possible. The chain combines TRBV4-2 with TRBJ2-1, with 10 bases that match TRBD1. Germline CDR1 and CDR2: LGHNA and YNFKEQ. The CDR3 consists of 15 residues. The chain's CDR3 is CGSSQRTGGNNEQFF. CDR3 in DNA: TGTGGCAGCAGCCAGCGGACAGGGGGGAACAATGAGCAGTTCTTC.

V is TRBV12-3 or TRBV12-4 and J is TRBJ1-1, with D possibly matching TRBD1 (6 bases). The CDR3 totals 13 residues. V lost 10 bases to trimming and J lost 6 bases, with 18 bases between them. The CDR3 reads CATSLQGGAEAFF. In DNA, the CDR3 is TGTGCCACCAGCCTACAGGGAGGAGCTGAAGCTTTCTTT.

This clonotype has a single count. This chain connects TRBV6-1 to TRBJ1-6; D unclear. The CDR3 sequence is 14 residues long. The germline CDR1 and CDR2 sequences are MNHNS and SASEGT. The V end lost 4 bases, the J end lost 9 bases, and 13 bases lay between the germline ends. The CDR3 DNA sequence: TGTGCCAGCAGTGGACGCCAGAGAGCTTCACCCCTCCACTTT. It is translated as CASSGRQRASPLHF.

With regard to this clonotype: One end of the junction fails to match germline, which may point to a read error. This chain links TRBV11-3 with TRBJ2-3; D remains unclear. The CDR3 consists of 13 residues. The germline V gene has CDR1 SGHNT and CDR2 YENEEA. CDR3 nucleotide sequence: TGTGCCAGCAGCATAGATCTGATAGATACGCGGTATTTT. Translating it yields CASSIDLIDTRYF.

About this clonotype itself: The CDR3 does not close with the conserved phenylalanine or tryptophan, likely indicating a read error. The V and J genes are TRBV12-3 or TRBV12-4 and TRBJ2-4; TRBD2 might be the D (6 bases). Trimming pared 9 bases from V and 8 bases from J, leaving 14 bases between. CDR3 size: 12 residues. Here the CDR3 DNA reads TGTGCCAGTAGTCCCAGGAGGGACATTCAGTACTAC. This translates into CASSPRRDIQYY.

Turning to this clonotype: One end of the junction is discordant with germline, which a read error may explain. The DNA of the CDR3 is TGTGCCGGCAGCTTGGCCCCCCGGACAGGGGGAATCTACGGGCAGTACTTC. Amino acids: CAGSLAPRTGGIYGQYF. This chain uses TRBV5-5 with TRBJ2-7; 10 positions agree with TRBD1. CDR1 is SGHKS and CDR2 is YYEKEE in the germline V gene (reference sequence). This CDR3 region has 17 residues.

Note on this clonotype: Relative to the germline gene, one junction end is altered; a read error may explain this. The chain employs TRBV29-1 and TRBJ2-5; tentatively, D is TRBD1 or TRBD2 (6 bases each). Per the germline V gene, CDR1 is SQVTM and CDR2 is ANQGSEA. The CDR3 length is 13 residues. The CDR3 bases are TGTGGCGTTGATAGGGGGGAGGTAGAGACCCAGTACTTC. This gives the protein CGVDRGEVETQYF.

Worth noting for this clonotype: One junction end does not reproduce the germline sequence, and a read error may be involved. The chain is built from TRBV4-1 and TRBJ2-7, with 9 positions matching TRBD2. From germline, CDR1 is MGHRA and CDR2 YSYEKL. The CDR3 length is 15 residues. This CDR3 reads CTSSSRAGGPYEQYF. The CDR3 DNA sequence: TGCACCAGCAGCTCGCGGGCGGGAGGGCCATACGAGCAGTACTTC.

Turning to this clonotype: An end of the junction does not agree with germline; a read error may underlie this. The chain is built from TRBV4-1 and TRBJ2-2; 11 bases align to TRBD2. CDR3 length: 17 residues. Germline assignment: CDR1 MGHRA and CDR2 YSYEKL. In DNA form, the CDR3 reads TGCGCCAGCAGTCAAGTTAGCGGGAGGGCCGACACCCGGGAGCTGTTATTT. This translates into CASSQVSGRADTRELLF.

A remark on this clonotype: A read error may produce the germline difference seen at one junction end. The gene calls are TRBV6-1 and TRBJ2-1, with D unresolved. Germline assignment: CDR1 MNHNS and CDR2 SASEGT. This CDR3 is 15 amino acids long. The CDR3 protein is CTSNVRLAEFSEQFF. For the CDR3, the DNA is TGTACCAGCAACGTGAGACTGGCGGAATTCAGTGAGCAGTTCTTC.

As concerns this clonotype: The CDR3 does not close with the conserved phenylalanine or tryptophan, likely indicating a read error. The CDR3 DNA sequence: TGCAGTGCTAAGGGACTAGCGGGAATGTACGAGCAGTACTCC. Its protein product is CSAKGLAGMYEQYS. V usage is TRBV20-1 and J usage is TRBJ2-7, with 13 nucleotides matching TRBD2. Germline CDR1 is DFQATT and CDR2 is SNEGSKA (reference sequence). This CDR3 spans 14 amino acids. The ends lost 4 bases at V and 4 bases at J; junction bases unmatched: 4.

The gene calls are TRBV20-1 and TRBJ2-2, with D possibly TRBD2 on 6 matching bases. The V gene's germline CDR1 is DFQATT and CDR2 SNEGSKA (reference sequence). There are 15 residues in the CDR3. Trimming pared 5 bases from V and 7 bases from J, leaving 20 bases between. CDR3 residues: CSASGAGTPSGELFF. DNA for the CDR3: TGCAGTGCTTCCGGCGCGGGGACTCCCAGCGGGGAGCTGTTTTTT.

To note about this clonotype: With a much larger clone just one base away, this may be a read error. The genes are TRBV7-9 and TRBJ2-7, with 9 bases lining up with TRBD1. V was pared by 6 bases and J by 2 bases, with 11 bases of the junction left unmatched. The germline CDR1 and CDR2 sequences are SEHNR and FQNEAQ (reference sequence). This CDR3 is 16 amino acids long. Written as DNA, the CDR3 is TGTGCCAGCAGACCCAGCGCCGGGACAGGGACCTACGAGCAGTACTTC. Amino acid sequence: CASRPSAGTGTYEQYF.

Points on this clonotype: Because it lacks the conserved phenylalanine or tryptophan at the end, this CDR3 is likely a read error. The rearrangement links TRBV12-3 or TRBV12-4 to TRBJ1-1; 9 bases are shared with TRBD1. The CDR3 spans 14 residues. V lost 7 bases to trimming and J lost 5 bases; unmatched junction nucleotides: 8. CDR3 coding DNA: TGTGCCAGCAAATTACAGGGGGCTTATACTGAAGCTTTCTCT. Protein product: CASKLQGAYTEAFS.

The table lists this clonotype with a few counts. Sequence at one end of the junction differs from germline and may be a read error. The CDR3 sequence is CATSASSPGTGPYETDRQYF. The CDR3 nucleotides are TGTGCCACCAGTGCCTCATCGCCCGGGACAGGGCCCTATGAGACAGATAGGCAGTATTTT. This chain connects TRBV24-1 to TRBJ2-3; 9 nucleotides agree with TRBD1. The CDR3 covers 20 residues. Per germline, CDR1 KGHDR and CDR2 SFDVKD.

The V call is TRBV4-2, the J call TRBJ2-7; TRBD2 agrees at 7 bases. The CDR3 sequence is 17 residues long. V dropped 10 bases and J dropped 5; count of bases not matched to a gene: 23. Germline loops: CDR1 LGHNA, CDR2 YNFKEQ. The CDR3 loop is CATTGLVGVYKSHEQYF. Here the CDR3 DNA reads TGTGCCACTACTGGACTAGTGGGAGTCTATAAGTCCCACGAGCAGTACTTC.

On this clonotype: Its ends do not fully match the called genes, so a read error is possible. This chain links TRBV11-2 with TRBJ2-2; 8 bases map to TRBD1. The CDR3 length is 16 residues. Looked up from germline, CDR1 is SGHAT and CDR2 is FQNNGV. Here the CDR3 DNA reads TGTACCAGCAGCCGGGGACAGGAGTTGAACACCGGGGAGCTGTTATTT. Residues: CTSSRGQELNTGELLF.

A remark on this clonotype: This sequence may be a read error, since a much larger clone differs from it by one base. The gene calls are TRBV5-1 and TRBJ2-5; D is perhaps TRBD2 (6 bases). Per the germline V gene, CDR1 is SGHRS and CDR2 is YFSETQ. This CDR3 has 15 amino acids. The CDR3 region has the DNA TGCGTCAGCAGCCCGACGACTAGGGTCCAAGAGACCCAGTACTTC. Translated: CVSSPTTRVQETQYF.

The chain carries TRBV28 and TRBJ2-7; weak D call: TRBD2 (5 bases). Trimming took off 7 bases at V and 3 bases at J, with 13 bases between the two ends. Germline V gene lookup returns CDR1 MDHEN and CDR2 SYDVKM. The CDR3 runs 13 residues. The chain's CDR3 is CASTFDYSYEQYF. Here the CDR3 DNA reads TGTGCCAGCACTTTCGACTACAGCTACGAGCAGTACTTC.

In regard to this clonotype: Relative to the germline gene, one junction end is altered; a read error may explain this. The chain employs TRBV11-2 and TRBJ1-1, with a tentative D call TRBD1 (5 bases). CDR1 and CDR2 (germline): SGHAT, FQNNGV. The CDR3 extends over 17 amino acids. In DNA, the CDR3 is TGTGCCGGCAGCTTAGTCCCGGGCAGGGCGGAGGGCACTGGAGCTTTCTTT. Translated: CAGSLVPGRAEGTGAFF. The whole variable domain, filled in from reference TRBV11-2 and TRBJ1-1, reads EAGVAQSPRYKIIEKRQSVAFWCNPISGHATLYWYQQILGQGPKLLIQFQNNGVVDDSQLPKDRFSAERLKGVDSTLKIQPAKLEDSAVYLCAGSLVPGRAEGTGAFFGQGTRLTVV.

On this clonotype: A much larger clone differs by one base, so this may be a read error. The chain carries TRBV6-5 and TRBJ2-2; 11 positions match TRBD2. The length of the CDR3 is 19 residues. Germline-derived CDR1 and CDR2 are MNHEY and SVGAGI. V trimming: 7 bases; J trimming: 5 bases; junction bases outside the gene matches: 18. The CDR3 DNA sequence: TGTGCCAGCACTCCGGGGCCGCCGAGGGTAGCGGGAGGGACCGGGGAGCTGTTTTTT. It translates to CASTPGPPRVAGGTGELFF.

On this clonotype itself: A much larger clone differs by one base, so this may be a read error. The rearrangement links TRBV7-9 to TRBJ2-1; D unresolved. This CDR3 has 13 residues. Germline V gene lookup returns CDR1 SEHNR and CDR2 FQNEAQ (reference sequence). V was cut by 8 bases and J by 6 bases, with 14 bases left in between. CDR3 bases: TGTGCCAGCGTCCCCTCTCGGAGCAATGAGCAGTTCTTC. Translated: CASVPSRSNEQFF.

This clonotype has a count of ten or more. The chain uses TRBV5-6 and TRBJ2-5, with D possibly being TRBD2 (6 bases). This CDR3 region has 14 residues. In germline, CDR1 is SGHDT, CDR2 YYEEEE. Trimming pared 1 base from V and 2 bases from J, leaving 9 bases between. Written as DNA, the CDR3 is TGTGCCAGCAGCTTGCGGGCGGGACAAGAGACCCAGTACTTC. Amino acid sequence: CASSLRAGQETQYF.